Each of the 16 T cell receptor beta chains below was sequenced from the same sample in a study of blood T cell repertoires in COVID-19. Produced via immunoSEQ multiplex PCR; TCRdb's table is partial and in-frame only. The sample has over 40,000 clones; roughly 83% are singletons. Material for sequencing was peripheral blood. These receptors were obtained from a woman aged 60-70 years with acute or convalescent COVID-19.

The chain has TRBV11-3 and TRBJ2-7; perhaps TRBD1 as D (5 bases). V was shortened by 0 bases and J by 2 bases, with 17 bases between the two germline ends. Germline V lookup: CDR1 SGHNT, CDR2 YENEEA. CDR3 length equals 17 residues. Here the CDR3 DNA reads TGTGCCAGCAGCTTAGAAGTCCGACAGCCCCTGACCTACGAGCAGTACTTC. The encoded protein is CASSLEVRQPLTYEQYF. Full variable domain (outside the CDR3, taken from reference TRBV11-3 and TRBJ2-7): EAGVVQSPRYKIIEKKQPVAFWCNPISGHNTLYWYLQNLGQGPELLIRYENEEAVDDSQLPKDRFSAERLKGVDSTLKIQPAELGDSAVYLCASSLEVRQPLTYEQYFGPGTRLTVT.

The CDR3 DNA is TGTGCCAGCGGATCCATTGGACAGAGCAATCAGCCCCAGCATTTT. It is translated as CASGSIGQSNQPQHF. The gene calls are TRBV2 and TRBJ1-5; a weak D match, TRBD1 (6 bases). Germline CDR1 is SNHLY and CDR2 is FYNNEI. V lost 8 bases, J lost 1 base, and 15 bases lay in between. The CDR3 is 15 residues long.

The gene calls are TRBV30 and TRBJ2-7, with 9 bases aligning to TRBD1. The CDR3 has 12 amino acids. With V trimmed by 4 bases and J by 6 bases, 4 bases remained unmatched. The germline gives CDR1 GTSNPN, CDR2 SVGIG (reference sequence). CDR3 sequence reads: CAWNRQGGEQYF. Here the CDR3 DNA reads TGTGCCTGGAACCGACAGGGGGGCGAGCAGTACTTC.

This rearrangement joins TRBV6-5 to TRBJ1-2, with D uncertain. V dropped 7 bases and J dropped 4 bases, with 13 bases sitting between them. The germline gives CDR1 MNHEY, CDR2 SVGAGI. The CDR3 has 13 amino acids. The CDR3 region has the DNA TGTGCCAGCATTGGGGAGTGGGGCTATGGCTACACCTTC. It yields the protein CASIGEWGYGYTF.

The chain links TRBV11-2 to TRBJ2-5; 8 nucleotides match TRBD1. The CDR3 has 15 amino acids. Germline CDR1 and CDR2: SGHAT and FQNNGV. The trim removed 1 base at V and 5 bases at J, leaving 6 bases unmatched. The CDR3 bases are TGTGCCAGCAGCTTAGCCAGGGGGCAAGGGGAGACCCAGTACTTC. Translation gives CASSLARGQGETQYF.

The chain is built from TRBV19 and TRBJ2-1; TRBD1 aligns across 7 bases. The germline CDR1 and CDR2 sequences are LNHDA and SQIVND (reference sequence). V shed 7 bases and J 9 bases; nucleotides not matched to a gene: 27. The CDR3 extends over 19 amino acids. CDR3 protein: CASTSTQGNRGFRRVEQFF. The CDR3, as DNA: TGTGCCAGTACCTCAACCCAGGGGAACAGGGGTTTTCGTCGGGTTGAGCAGTTCTTC.

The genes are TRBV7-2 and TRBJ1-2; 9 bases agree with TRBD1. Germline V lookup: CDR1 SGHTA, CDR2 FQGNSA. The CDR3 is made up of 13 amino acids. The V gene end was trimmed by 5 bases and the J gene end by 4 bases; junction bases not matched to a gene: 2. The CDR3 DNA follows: TGTGCCAGCAGCAAGGGACAGGGCTATGGCTACACCTTC. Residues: CASSKGQGYGYTF.

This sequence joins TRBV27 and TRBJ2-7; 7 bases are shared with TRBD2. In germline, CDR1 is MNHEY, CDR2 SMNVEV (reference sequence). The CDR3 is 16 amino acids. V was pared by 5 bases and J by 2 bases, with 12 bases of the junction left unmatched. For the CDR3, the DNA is TGTGCCAGCAGTCCGTCTCAGCGGGGCTTCGCCTACGAGCAGTACTTC. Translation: CASSPSQRGFAYEQYF.

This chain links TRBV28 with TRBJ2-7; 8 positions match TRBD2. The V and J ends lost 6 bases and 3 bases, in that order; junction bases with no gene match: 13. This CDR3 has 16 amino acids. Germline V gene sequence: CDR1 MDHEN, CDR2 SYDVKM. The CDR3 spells CASRRGGFGINYEQYF. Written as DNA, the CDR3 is TGTGCCAGCAGACGGGGGGGCTTCGGGATAAACTACGAGCAGTACTTC.

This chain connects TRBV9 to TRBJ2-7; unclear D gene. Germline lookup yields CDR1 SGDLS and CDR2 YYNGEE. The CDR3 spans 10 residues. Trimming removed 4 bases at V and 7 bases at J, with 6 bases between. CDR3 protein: CASSTKEQYF. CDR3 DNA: TGTGCCAGCAGCACTAAAGAGCAGTACTTC.

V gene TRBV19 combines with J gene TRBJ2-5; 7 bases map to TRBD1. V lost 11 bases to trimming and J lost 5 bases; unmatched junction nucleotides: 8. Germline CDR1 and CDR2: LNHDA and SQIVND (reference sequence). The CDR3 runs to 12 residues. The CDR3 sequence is CAARGGEETQYF. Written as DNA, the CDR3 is TGTGCCGCAAGAGGGGGCGAGGAGACCCAGTACTTC.

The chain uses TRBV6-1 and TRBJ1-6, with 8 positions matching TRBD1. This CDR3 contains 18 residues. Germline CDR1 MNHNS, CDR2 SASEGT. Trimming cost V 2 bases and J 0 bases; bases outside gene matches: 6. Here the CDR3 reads CASSEPQGVASYNSPLHF. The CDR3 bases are TGTGCCAGCAGTGAACCACAGGGGGTCGCCTCCTATAATTCACCCCTCCACTTT.

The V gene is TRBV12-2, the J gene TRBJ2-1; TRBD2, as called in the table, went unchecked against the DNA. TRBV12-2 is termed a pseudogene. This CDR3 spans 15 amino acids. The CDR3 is CASRLEATSNNEQFF. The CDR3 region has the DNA TGTGCAAGTCGCTTAGAAGCTACCTCCAACAATGAGCAGTTCTTC.

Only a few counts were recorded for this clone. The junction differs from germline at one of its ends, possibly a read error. CDR3 bases: TGTGCCAGCAGTTCAAAGCTGGATGGTAGGGGTCTTACCTACTACGGCTACACCTTC. Translated: CASSSKLDGRGLTYYGYTF. This chain links TRBV27 with TRBJ1-2, with D tentatively TRBD1 (5 bases). The CDR3 spans 19 residues. The V gene's germline CDR1 is MNHEY and CDR2 SMNVEV (reference sequence).

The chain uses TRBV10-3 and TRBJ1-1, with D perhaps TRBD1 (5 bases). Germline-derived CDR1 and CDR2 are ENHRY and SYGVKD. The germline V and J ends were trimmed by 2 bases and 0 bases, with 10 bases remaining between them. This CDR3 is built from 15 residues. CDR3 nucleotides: TGTGCCATCAGTGAGGTGGACATTCTGAACACTGAAGCTTTCTTT. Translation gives CAISEVDILNTEAFF.

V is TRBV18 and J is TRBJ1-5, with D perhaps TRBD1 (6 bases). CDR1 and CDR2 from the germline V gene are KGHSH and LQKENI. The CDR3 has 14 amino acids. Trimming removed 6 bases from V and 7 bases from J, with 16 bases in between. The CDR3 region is CASSGGAGRQPQHF. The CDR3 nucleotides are TGTGCCAGCTCGGGGGGGGCAGGTAGACAGCCCCAGCATTTT.